Listed here are 29 T cell receptor beta chains from one sample, sequenced in a study of OX40 agonist ivuxolimab in advanced cancers. Data came from immunoSEQ multiplex PCR; TCRdb stores just in-frame clones and leaves some out. The repertoire consists of about 83,000 clones, with more than 75% occurring once and the leading ten covering 0.6% to 0.75%. Material: CD4+ or CD8+ T cells sorted from blood, obtained in a trial of the OX40 agonist ivuxolimab. The receptors here all came from an adult with an advanced solid tumor such as melanoma, head and neck, liver or kidney cancer.

The CDR3 here is CASSYQPHSTDTQYF. In DNA form, the CDR3 reads TGTGCCAGCAGTTACCAGCCGCACAGTACAGATACGCAGTATTTT. The rearrangement joins TRBV6-5 to TRBJ2-3, with no clear D. Trimming pared 2 bases from V and 3 bases from J, leaving 12 bases between. Germline V gene sequence: CDR1 MNHEY, CDR2 SVGAGI. The CDR3 length is 15 residues.

The gene calls are TRBV4-1 and TRBJ2-5; no reliable D call. The CDR3 has 15 amino acids. Trimming cost V 0 bases and J 3 bases, with 11 bases left between them. The V gene's germline CDR1 is MGHRA and CDR2 YSYEKL. This CDR3 reads CASSQEPRREETQYF. The CDR3 DNA reads TGCGCCAGCAGCCAAGAGCCACGGAGAGAAGAGACCCAGTACTTC.

This clone was seen only a few times. The V gene is TRBV7-6, the J gene TRBJ1-5, with TRBD1 as a possible D gene (6 bases). The CDR3 is 13 residues long. Between the trimmed V and J ends, which lost 6 bases and 4 bases, there was a span of 10 bases. The germline gives CDR1 SGHVS, CDR2 FNYEAQ. The CDR3 loop is CASSGQINQPQHF. CDR3 nucleotides: TGTGCCAGCAGTGGACAGATAAATCAGCCCCAGCATTTT.

For the CDR3, the DNA is TGTGCCAGCAGTGCGGGGGGGCCGGATACGCAGTATTTT. The encoded protein is CASSAGGPDTQYF. V usage is TRBV6-1 and J usage is TRBJ2-3; the match to TRBD2 covers 8 bases. The CDR3 loop spans 13 amino acids. Trimming took 4 bases from V and 6 from J; bases not matched to a gene: 3. The germline V gene encodes CDR1 MNHNS and CDR2 SASEGT.

The chain joins TRBV7-9 to TRBJ1-1; TRBD1 is a possible D gene (6 bases). The length of the CDR3 is 16 residues. V was clipped by 5 bases and J by 5 bases, with 21 bases between them. Germline V gene sequence: CDR1 SEHNR, CDR2 FQNEAQ (reference sequence). CDR3 nucleotide sequence: TGTGCCAGCAGCCCTGGACAGACTACTAGAATTACTGAAGCTTTCTTT. This gives the protein CASSPGQTTRITEAFF.

In this sample, this clone turned up a few times. The chain employs TRBV5-1 and TRBJ1-3; possibly TRBD1 for D (6 bases). The CDR3 is made up of 17 amino acids. Trimming took 0 bases from V and 1 from J, leaving 14 bases between them. Germline CDR1 is SGHRS and CDR2 is YFSETQ. The CDR3 coding sequence is TGCGCCAGCAGCTTGGATGGGGGCAGGAGTTCTGGAAACACCATATATTTT. Its translation: CASSLDGGRSSGNTIYF.

The gene calls are TRBV28 and TRBJ2-3; D is undetermined. This CDR3 region has 12 residues. V was shortened by 6 bases and J by 2 bases, with 6 bases between the two germline ends. Per the germline V gene, CDR1 is MDHEN and CDR2 is SYDVKM. CDR3 in DNA: TGTGCCAGCAGCCAAGACACAGATACGCAGTATTTT. Residues: CASSQDTDTQYF.

The rearrangement links TRBV7-8 to TRBJ2-1; TRBD2 matches at 10 bases. After removal of 6 bases from V and 10 bases from J, the junction contained 9 bases not matched to a gene. CDR3 length: 14 residues. Germline CDR1 is SGHVS and CDR2 is FQNEAQ. CDR3 in amino acids: CASSIGLAVREQFF. The DNA for the CDR3 is TGTGCCAGCAGTATCGGACTAGCGGTCCGGGAGCAGTTCTTC.

The chain employs TRBV29-1 and TRBJ2-2; TRBD1 is a possible D gene (6 bases). Germline CDR1 and CDR2: SQVTM and ANQGSEA. The CDR3 is made up of 13 amino acids. The V and J ends lost 3 bases and 5 bases respectively, with 10 bases between them. The DNA for the CDR3 is TGCAGCGTTGAGAGACAGGTGACCGGGGAGCTGTTTTTT. It codes for CSVERQVTGELFF.

For the CDR3, the DNA is TGCGCCAGCAGACAGGGGTTGGGCACTGAAGCTTTCTTT. Encoded protein: CASRQGLGTEAFF. The chain is built from TRBV10-1 and TRBJ1-1; 7 nucleotides line up with TRBD1. Trimming cost V 6 bases and J 4 bases; bases outside gene matches: 5. CDR3 length equals 13 residues. Germline loops: CDR1 WNHNN, CDR2 SYGVQD (reference sequence).

This clone was detected only once. The chain employs TRBV2 and TRBJ1-5, with unresolved D. Trimming removed 3 bases from V and 4 bases from J, with 10 bases in between. Germline CDR1 is SNHLY and CDR2 is FYNNEI. This CDR3 comprises 14 residues. The CDR3 loop is CASSDISRNQPQHF. In DNA, the CDR3 is TGTGCCAGCAGTGATATTTCCCGTAATCAGCCCCAGCATTTT.

The chain employs TRBV28 and TRBJ1-5; D is unclear. The CDR3 runs to 14 residues. Trimming took off 2 bases at V and 5 bases at J, with 10 bases between the two ends. Germline CDR1 and CDR2: MDHEN and SYDVKM. Here the CDR3 DNA reads TGTGCCAGCAGTTTACCCAGCAAGGATCAGCCCCAGCATTTT. It encodes CASSLPSKDQPQHF.

The V call is TRBV7-2, the J call TRBJ1-3; TRBD1 is a possible D gene (5 bases). The V end was cut by 3 bases, the J end by 4 bases, with 16 bases between. Germline-derived CDR1 and CDR2 are SGHTA and FQGNSA. The CDR3 sequence is 16 residues long. CDR3 in DNA: TGTGCCAGCAGCTTGAATCCGGGACTAGTAGGAAACACCATATATTTT. Residues: CASSLNPGLVGNTIYF.

This rearrangement joins TRBV2 to TRBJ2-3, with 7 bases that match TRBD2. Germline CDR1 is SNHLY and CDR2 is FYNNEI. V was clipped by 4 bases and J by 1 base; unmatched bases: 5. This CDR3 contains 15 residues. CDR3 region: CASSGAGVGTDTQYF. The CDR3 DNA sequence: TGTGCCAGCAGTGGGGCGGGAGTCGGCACAGATACGCAGTATTTT.

The J gene is TRBJ2-1, the V gene TRBV27, with 9 bases lining up with TRBD1. Germline V lookup: CDR1 MNHEY, CDR2 SMNVEV (reference sequence). V dropped 5 bases and J dropped 1; count of bases not matched to a gene: 15. The CDR3 loop spans 19 amino acids. CDR3 residues: CASSGSRYRDRVSYNEQFF. The CDR3 coding sequence is TGTGCCAGCAGTGGCTCCCGGTATCGGGACAGGGTGTCCTACAATGAGCAGTTCTTC.

The chain carries TRBV19 and TRBJ2-2; D gene ambiguous. V lost 3 bases, J lost 0 bases, and 8 bases lay in between. Germline V gene sequence: CDR1 LNHDA, CDR2 SQIVND (reference sequence). CDR3 length: 15 amino acids. The CDR3 DNA reads TGTGCCAGTAGTATGGGTGGGGCGAACACCGGGGAGCTGTTTTTT. Its protein product is CASSMGGANTGELFF.

The chain has TRBV19 and TRBJ1-5; no clear D. The germline V gene has CDR1 LNHDA and CDR2 SQIVND (reference sequence). This CDR3 spans 15 amino acids. V lost 5 bases and J lost 3, with 14 bases in between. Here the CDR3 reads CASSPRVQYNQPQHF. As DNA, the CDR3 is TGTGCCAGTAGTCCCCGTGTACAGTACAATCAGCCCCAGCATTTT.

The chain has TRBV28 and TRBJ1-1, with D possibly being TRBD1 (6 bases). This CDR3 has 14 residues. The germline gives CDR1 MDHEN, CDR2 SYDVKM. Trimming took off 7 bases at V and 4 bases at J, with 16 bases between the two ends. The CDR3 coding sequence is TGTGCCAGCATCCCCTCCGGGGGCGGCACTGAAGCTTTCTTT. It specifies CASIPSGGGTEAFF.

The CDR3 nucleotides are TGTGCCAGCAGCGAGCGGGGGCATAGTAACACTGAAGCTTTCTTT. Encoded protein: CASSERGHSNTEAFF. The chain is built from TRBV9 and TRBJ1-1, with a tentative D call TRBD1 (6 bases). The CDR3 covers 15 residues. Germline CDR1 is SGDLS and CDR2 is YYNGEE. Trimming shortened V by 3 bases and J by 2 bases, and 14 bases separated the two germline ends.

The chain joins TRBV28 to TRBJ2-2; 8 bases align to TRBD1. With V trimmed by 9 bases and J by 1 base, 4 bases remained unmatched. Germline assignment: CDR1 MDHEN and CDR2 SYDVKM. CDR3 length: 14 residues. For the CDR3, the DNA is TGTGCCAGTATAGACAGGGGGAACACCGGGGAGCTGTTTTTT. It is translated as CASIDRGNTGELFF. Based on the CDR3 plus reference TRBV28 and TRBJ2-2, the full variable domain is DVKVTQSSRYLVKRTGEKVFLECVQDMDHENMFWYRQDPGLGLRLIYFSYDVKMKEKGDIPEGYSVSREKKERFSLILESASTNQTSMYLCASIDRGNTGELFFGEGSRLTVL.

The chain couples TRBV5-1 to TRBJ2-7; no reliable D call. The germline CDR1 and CDR2 sequences are SGHRS and YFSETQ. This CDR3 has 11 residues. Trimming took 0 bases from V and 6 from J, leaving 4 bases between them. In nucleotides, the CDR3 is TGCGCCAGCAGCTTGGAGGGCGAGCAGTACTTC. The encoded protein is CASSLEGEQYF.

This chain uses TRBV6-4 with TRBJ2-3; 8 bases line up with TRBD2. V was pared by 6 bases and J by 0 bases, with 5 bases of the junction left unmatched. Germline CDR1 and CDR2: MRHNA and SNTAGT. The CDR3 totals 15 residues. This chain's CDR3 is CASRLAGTSTDTQYF. The CDR3 coding sequence is TGTGCCAGCAGATTAGCGGGGACCAGCACAGATACGCAGTATTTT.

The CDR3 reads CASSLERTTQEQYF. CDR3 in DNA: TGCGCCAGCAGCTTGGAGCGAACGACTCAAGAGCAGTACTTC. The chain carries TRBV5-1 and TRBJ2-7; D is uncertain. The CDR3 is 14 residues long. CDR1 and CDR2 from the germline V gene are SGHRS and YFSETQ. Trimming cost V 0 bases and J 7 bases, with 14 bases left between them.

The rearrangement uses TRBV6-4 and TRBJ2-2; 9 positions match TRBD1. Germline lookup yields CDR1 MRHNA and CDR2 SNTAGT. The CDR3 has 14 amino acids. V gave up 3 bases and J gave up 6 bases; unmatched junction bases: 2. For the CDR3, the DNA is TGTGCCAGCAGTGAGGGGACAGGGTCCGGGGAGCTGTTTTTT. Translation gives CASSEGTGSGELFF.

The chain uses TRBV5-1 and TRBJ1-1; D perhaps matches TRBD1 (6 bases). V lost 1 base, J lost 2 bases, and 9 bases lay in between. Germline CDR1 is SGHRS and CDR2 is YFSETQ. CDR3 size: 14 residues. The CDR3 nucleotides read TGCGCCAGCAGCTTGTTACAGGGAAACACTGAAGCTTTCTTT. It specifies CASSLLQGNTEAFF.

The rearrangement joins TRBV29-1 to TRBJ2-3; 9 nucleotides line up with TRBD2. This CDR3 region has 15 residues. V shed 7 bases, J shed 0 bases, and the junction held 8 bases outside the gene matches. Looked up from germline, CDR1 is SQVTM and CDR2 is ANQGSEA. The chain's CDR3 is CSGVLAGPSTDTQYF. The CDR3 DNA sequence: TGCAGCGGCGTCCTAGCGGGGCCTAGCACAGATACGCAGTATTTT.

V and J are TRBV5-1 and TRBJ2-1; D ambiguous. Germline CDR1 SGHRS, CDR2 YFSETQ. V was trimmed by 0 bases and J by 7 bases, leaving 26 bases between them. CDR3 length: 19 amino acids. CDR3 nucleotides: TGCGCCAGCAGCTTGGGGGTCTATGTGGTACAAGGAAACACGAATGAGCAGTTCTTC. Protein: CASSLGVYVVQGNTNEQFF.

The V and J genes are TRBV19 and TRBJ1-5, with a weak D call TRBD1 (6 bases). The germline CDR1 and CDR2 sequences are LNHDA and SQIVND (reference sequence). CDR3 length: 18 residues. Trimming cost V 6 bases and J 2 bases, with 23 bases left between them. CDR3 nucleotides: TGTGCCAGTAGCCCCATTGGGGGGGCGAGGATTGGCAATCAGCCCCAGCATTTT. Residues: CASSPIGGARIGNQPQHF.

The chain carries TRBV7-9 and TRBJ2-6; D is undetermined. V gave up 7 bases and J gave up 0 bases, with 4 bases separating them. Germline lookup yields CDR1 SEHNR and CDR2 FQNEAQ (reference sequence). This CDR3 has 13 residues. The CDR3 spells CASINSGANVLTF. The CDR3 nucleotides read TGTGCCAGCATCAACTCTGGGGCCAACGTCCTGACTTTC.